Below, 21 T cell receptor beta chains from the same sample are listed, as sequenced in a study of blood T cell repertoires in COVID-19. Generated by immunoSEQ multiplex PCR, the TCRdb table keeps only in-frame clones and is missing some. This table holds 130,000 to 150,000 clones, 70% to 90% found once. The specimen sequenced was peripheral blood. These receptors were collected from a human donor with acute or convalescent COVID-19. The donor label of this sample is uncertain.

The chain couples TRBV2 to TRBJ1-2, with TRBD1 identical over 10 bases. V lost 8 bases to trimming and J lost 6 bases; unmatched junction nucleotides: 6. This CDR3 comprises 13 residues. In germline, CDR1 is SNHLY, CDR2 FYNNEI. CDR3 sequence (DNA): TGTGCCAGCGGCCTGACAGGGGGCAATGGCTACACCTTC. It is translated as CASGLTGGNGYTF.

The gene calls are TRBV6-2 or TRBV6-3 and TRBJ1-2; no reliable D call. The CDR3 is 11 amino acids. Germline lookup yields CDR1 MNHEY and CDR2 SVGEGT. Trimming cost V 3 bases and J 7 bases, with 6 bases left between them. The DNA of the CDR3 is TGTGCCAGCAGTTATAACGGTGGCTACACCTTC. It translates to CASSYNGGYTF.

This clone was recorded a few times. The same CDR3 arises from other DNA sequences in this sample as well. The chain couples TRBV19 to TRBJ1-6; D possibly corresponds to TRBD1 (6 bases). CDR1 LNHDA and CDR2 SQIVND come from the germline V gene (reference sequence). The CDR3 length is 12 residues. With 7 bases removed from V and 9 bases from J, the gap between germline ends came to 10 bases. CDR3 nucleotide sequence: TGTGCCAGTACCCGGGGGGCTTCACCCCTCCACTTT. Translating it yields CASTRGASPLHF.

The V and J genes are TRBV6-2 or TRBV6-3 and TRBJ2-1; D unresolved. Germline-derived CDR1 and CDR2 are MNHEY and SVGEGT. The CDR3 has 13 residues. V gave up 2 bases and J gave up 10 bases, with 12 bases separating them. In DNA form, the CDR3 reads TGTGCCAGCAGTTACGAGGTCCTCAGCGAGCAGTTCTTC. Protein product: CASSYEVLSEQFF.

Notes on this clone: Other DNA sequences from this sample encode an identical CDR3 as well. The chain is built from TRBV5-1 and TRBJ2-3; D is perhaps TRBD1 (5 bases). Trimming pared 0 bases from V and 0 bases from J, leaving 5 bases between. There are 14 residues in the CDR3. Per germline, CDR1 SGHRS and CDR2 YFSETQ. CDR3 coding DNA: TGCGCCAGCAGCTTGGGACAGAGCACAGATACGCAGTATTTT. Its protein product is CASSLGQSTDTQYF.

The chain combines TRBV29-1 with TRBJ2-1; 9 bases agree with TRBD2. The CDR3 runs to 16 residues. V lost 1 base, J lost 1 base, and 5 bases stayed unmatched. CDR1 is SQVTM, CDR2 ANQGSEA, per germline. For the CDR3, the DNA is TGCAGCGTTGAAGGAATAGCGGGAGAATCCTACAATGAGCAGTTCTTC. This codes for CSVEGIAGESYNEQFF.

This clone came up once. This chain connects TRBV10-1 to TRBJ2-7; D is possibly TRBD1 (5 bases). V lost 6 bases and J lost 0, with 9 bases in between. Germline CDR1 is WNHNN and CDR2 is SYGVQD (reference sequence). CDR3 length equals 13 residues. The CDR3 nucleotides read TGCGCCAGCAGCGACAGAAGCTCCTACGAGCAGTACGTC. Translation gives CASSDRSSYEQYV.

This clone was seen a few times. CDR3 sequence: CASSQSQDRSYNSPLHF. CDR3 in DNA: TGCGCCAGCAGCCAATCGCAAGACAGGTCCTATAATTCACCCCTCCACTTT. This chain uses TRBV4-3 with TRBJ1-6; the D gene is possibly TRBD1 (6 bases). The germline V gene has CDR1 LGHNA and CDR2 YSLEER. V lost 2 bases to trimming and J lost 1 base, with 12 bases between them. This CDR3 spans 17 amino acids.

The chain combines TRBV28 with TRBJ1-4; 7 bases agree with TRBD1. Per the germline V gene, CDR1 is MDHEN and CDR2 is SYDVKM. J lost 8 bases, V lost 6 bases, and 9 bases had no gene match. This CDR3 has 14 residues. CDR3 loop: CASSDRVRGEKLFF. DNA for the CDR3: TGTGCCAGCAGCGACAGGGTTCGGGGAGAAAAACTGTTTTTT.

The rearrangement links TRBV18 to TRBJ1-1, with D uncertain. In germline, CDR1 is KGHSH, CDR2 LQKENI. The CDR3 has 12 residues. Trimming stripped 3 bases from V and 3 bases from J, with 5 bases between. Here the CDR3 DNA reads TGTGCCAGCTCACCCGGGGACACTGAAGCTTTCTTT. The encoded protein is CASSPGDTEAFF.

The CDR3 nucleotides read TGTGCCAGCAGCTTAGGGGGCAAGGATAATTCACCCCTCCACTTT. Protein sequence: CASSLGGKDNSPLHF. The V call is TRBV7-8, the J call TRBJ1-6; possible D gene TRBD1, 5 bases. CDR3 length: 15 residues. Germline V gene sequence: CDR1 SGHVS, CDR2 FQNEAQ. Trimming removed 1 base from V and 5 bases from J, with 9 bases in between.

Concerning this clone itself: Other nucleotide sequences in the sample specify the same CDR3. The CDR3 sequence: CASSLGTGRGETQYF. The CDR3 DNA reads as TGTGCCAGCAGCTTGGGGACAGGGCGAGGAGAGACCCAGTACTTC. The V gene is TRBV11-3, the J gene TRBJ2-5, with 9 bases lining up with TRBD1. This CDR3 is 15 amino acids long. Germline assignment: CDR1 SGHNT and CDR2 YENEEA. V gave up 3 bases and J gave up 4 bases; unmatched junction bases: 6.

V usage is TRBV4-1 and J usage is TRBJ1-1; TRBD1 matches 11 bases. Germline CDR1 MGHRA, CDR2 YSYEKL. V dropped 0 bases and J dropped 10; count of bases not matched to a gene: 1. The length of the CDR3 is 13 residues. The CDR3, as DNA: TGCGCCAGCAGCCAAGAGGACAGGGGGCGAGCTTTCTTT. The encoded protein is CASSQEDRGRAFF.

In nucleotides, the CDR3 is TGTGCCAGCAGCAAAATAATAGGGGTAAGTTCACCCCTCCACTTT. It is translated as CASSKIIGVSSPLHF. The V gene is TRBV3-1 (or the pseudogene TRBV3-2), the J gene TRBJ1-6; D may be TRBD1 (5 bases). V was trimmed by 5 bases and J by 9 bases, leaving 17 bases between them. The length of the CDR3 is 15 residues. The germline V gene encodes CDR1 LGHDT and CDR2 YNNKEL (reference sequence).

CDR3 nucleotide sequence: TGTGCCAGCAGTGATGAATTCGGACAGAACACTGAAGCTTTCTTT. This codes for CASSDEFGQNTEAFF. The rearrangement uses TRBV6-1 and TRBJ1-1, with D maybe TRBD1 (5 bases). The germline V gene has CDR1 MNHNS and CDR2 SASEGT. This CDR3 region has 15 residues. V was trimmed by 3 bases and J by 1 base, leaving 12 bases between them.

The chain recombines TRBV10-3 with TRBJ1-2; 9 bases line up with TRBD1. Germline V CDR1 and CDR2: ENHRY, SYGVKD. The V segment lost 5 bases and the J segment 2 bases; nucleotides outside the gene matches: 3. The CDR3 extends over 14 amino acids. The CDR3 is CAISLTGGNYGYTF. The CDR3, as DNA: TGTGCCATCAGTCTGACAGGGGGGAACTATGGCTACACCTTC.

The CDR3 sequence is CASSLHRDREGQPQHF. The CDR3 nucleotides are TGTGCCAGCAGCTTACACCGGGACAGGGAAGGACAGCCCCAGCATTTT. This chain links TRBV7-6 with TRBJ1-5, with TRBD1 matching 9 bases. Germline CDR1 is SGHVS and CDR2 is FNYEAQ. The CDR3 contains 16 residues. Trimming at V came to 2 bases and at J to 7 bases, leaving 9 bases not matched to a gene.

This rearrangement joins TRBV6-2 or TRBV6-3 to TRBJ2-5; unclear D gene. The germline V and J ends were trimmed by 6 bases and 2 bases, with 10 bases remaining between them. CDR1 is MNHEY and CDR2 is SVGEGT in the germline V gene. The CDR3 spans 13 residues. The CDR3 DNA sequence: TGTGCCAGCAGCCACGGCAGGCAAGAGACCCAGTACTTC. Translating gives CASSHGRQETQYF.

J is TRBJ1-1 and V is TRBV3-1 (or the pseudogene TRBV3-2), with TRBD1 matching over 10 bases. V dropped 4 bases and J dropped 4; count of bases not matched to a gene: 6. Looked up from germline, CDR1 is LGHDT and CDR2 is YNNKEL (reference sequence). The CDR3 loop spans 15 amino acids. CDR3 amino acids: CASSPTGGFGTEAFF. In nucleotides, the CDR3 is TGTGCCAGCAGCCCGACAGGGGGCTTTGGCACTGAAGCTTTCTTT.

This clone is a singleton in its sample. This chain connects TRBV18 to TRBJ1-1; D perhaps matches TRBD1 (6 bases). Germline V gives CDR1 KGHSH, CDR2 LQKENI. The CDR3 is 15 residues long. The V end was cut by 4 bases, the J end by 0 bases, with 12 bases between. The DNA of the CDR3 is TGTGCCAGCTCACAGGTAGGACAGATGAACACTGAAGCTTTCTTT. This codes for CASSQVGQMNTEAFF.

This sequence joins TRBV5-8 and TRBJ1-4; no firm D call. The CDR3 contains 12 residues. Trimming pared 2 bases from V and 11 bases from J, leaving 10 bases between. CDR1 and CDR2 (germline): SGHTS, YDEGEE. This CDR3 reads CASSLSAVKLFF. The CDR3, as DNA: TGTGCCAGCAGCTTATCGGCGGTGAAACTGTTTTTT.